Each of the 10 T cell receptor beta chains below was sequenced from the same sample in a study of blood T cell repertoires in COVID-19. TCRdb's table, derived via immunoSEQ multiplex PCR, lists solely in-frame clones and lacks some. This sample has under 150,000 clones, with 79% found just once. The sample taken for sequencing was peripheral blood. The receptors originated from a man aged 50-59 years with active or convalescent COVID-19.

The rearrangement links TRBV7-9 to TRBJ1-4; D perhaps matches TRBD1 (5 bases). The ends were cut back, 5 bases at V and 5 bases at J, with 15 bases in the middle. Germline V gene sequence: CDR1 SEHNR, CDR2 FQNEAQ (reference sequence). The CDR3 is 15 residues long. The CDR3 DNA follows: TGTGCCAGCAGCCGGCGGGACGGGTTAAATGAAAAACTGTTTTTT. Its translation: CASSRRDGLNEKLFF.

This clone appeared many times. The V call is TRBV2, the J call TRBJ2-7, with 8 nucleotides matching TRBD2. The V and J ends lost 3 bases and 4 bases, in that order; junction bases with no gene match: 5. This CDR3 has 14 amino acids. The V gene's germline CDR1 is SNHLY and CDR2 FYNNEI. The CDR3 loop is CASSDTGGGYEQYF. Here the CDR3 DNA reads TGTGCCAGCAGTGACACGGGAGGGGGGTACGAGCAGTACTTC.

This clone was counted only a few times. The chain recombines TRBV19 with TRBJ1-5; D perhaps matches TRBD1 (6 bases). CDR1 LNHDA and CDR2 SQIVND come from the germline V gene (reference sequence). CDR3 length: 14 amino acids. V was pared by 5 bases and J by 6 bases, with 14 bases between. CDR3 sequence reads: CASSLNRAGQPQHF. In DNA form, the CDR3 reads TGTGCCAGTAGTTTGAACAGGGCGGGTCAGCCCCAGCATTTT.

This rearrangement joins TRBV15 to TRBJ2-3; possible D gene TRBD2, 6 bases. Germline CDR1 reads LNHNV; CDR2 reads YYDKDF (reference sequence). The CDR3 is made up of 16 amino acids. V lost 3 bases and J lost 3, with 16 bases in between. CDR3 amino acids: CATSRISGSGTDTQYF. As DNA, the CDR3 is TGTGCCACCAGCAGGATTAGCGGCTCCGGGACAGATACGCAGTATTTT.

This clone has only a few counts. This chain uses TRBV20-1 with TRBJ1-2; tentatively, D is TRBD1 (5 bases). The CDR3 extends over 11 amino acids. Germline V gives CDR1 DFQATT, CDR2 SNEGSKA (reference sequence). The CDR3 loop reads CRSSGGSGYTF. The CDR3 DNA is TGCAGGTCCAGCGGGGGGTCCGGCTACACCTTC.

V usage is TRBV27 and J usage is TRBJ2-3; TRBD1 agrees at 7 bases. The CDR3 length is 15 residues. With 4 bases clipped from V and 4 bases from J, the junction kept 8 bases outside the gene matches. CDR1 is MNHEY and CDR2 is SMNVEV in the germline V gene (reference sequence). The CDR3 sequence is CASSSDNQGADTQYF. CDR3 bases: TGTGCCAGCAGTTCGGACAACCAGGGGGCAGATACGCAGTATTTT.

This sequence joins TRBV4-1 and TRBJ1-3; tentatively, D is TRBD1 (6 bases). CDR3 length: 13 amino acids. Germline loops: CDR1 MGHRA, CDR2 YSYEKL. Between the trimmed V and J ends, which lost 8 bases and 0 bases, there was a span of 8 bases. Here the CDR3 DNA reads TGCGCCAGCGGGGGCCTCTCTGGAAACACCATATATTTT. As protein: CASGGLSGNTIYF.

The V call is TRBV5-1, the J call TRBJ2-1; tentative D call: TRBD2 (6 bases). Germline CDR1 SGHRS, CDR2 YFSETQ. The CDR3 extends over 16 amino acids. V was pared by 1 base and J by 0 bases, with 11 bases between. This chain's CDR3 is CASSLPGLSSYNEQFF. The CDR3 DNA reads TGCGCCAGCAGCTTGCCGGGACTGAGCTCCTACAATGAGCAGTTCTTC.

In this sample, this clone turned up once. The CDR3 bases are TGCGCCAGCAGCTTGGACCCCAGATCGGATACGCAGTATTTT. Protein sequence: CASSLDPRSDTQYF. The chain links TRBV5-1 to TRBJ2-3; no clear D gene. Germline CDR1 reads SGHRS; CDR2 reads YFSETQ. Trimming pared 0 bases from V and 6 bases from J, leaving 11 bases between. The CDR3 spans 14 residues. The variable domain in full, completed from reference TRBV5-1 and TRBJ2-3, reads KAGVTQTPRYLIKTRGQQVTLSCSPISGHRSVSWYQQTPGQGLQFLFEYFSETQRNKGNFPGRFSGRQFSNSRSEMNVSTLELGDSALYLCASSLDPRSDTQYFGPGTRLTVL.

The J gene is TRBJ1-2, the V gene TRBV10-3, with a weak D call TRBD1 (5 bases). The CDR3 runs to 12 residues. CDR1 and CDR2 (germline): ENHRY, SYGVKD. Trimming stripped 4 bases from V and 7 bases from J, with 10 bases between. The CDR3 coding sequence is TGTGCCATCAGTGGCCAAGGGGCTGGCTACACCTTC. Translated: CAISGQGAGYTF.